This is a list of T cell receptor beta chains from one sample in a study of T cell responses to AZD1222 COVID-19 vaccine. Assay: immunoSEQ multiplex PCR; the TCRdb copy retains only in-frame clones and omits some. Of roughly 130,000 clones listed, roughly 94% are singletons. The material sequenced was peripheral blood, taken on day 0 of AZD1222 vaccination. The receptors originated from an adult in good health. CDR3s include the opening cysteine and the closing phenylalanine or tryptophan. D genes are given only for firm matches. A clone size is listed for some rows: how often the clone was seen (once, few, many), or a class if it is expanded.

-	TRBJ1-2	-	TRBV9	TGTGCCAGCAGCGTAGTGGCAGGTCCAAATGGCTACACCTTC	CASSVVAGPNGYTF
-	TRBJ2-2	-	TRBV5-1	TGCGCCAGCAGCTTGGCCCCAAGGGAGCTGTTTTTT	CASSLAPRELFF
-	TRBJ2-1	-	TRBV18	TGTGCCAGCTCACCGGCGGGCACCCGGGGTCTGAACAATGAGCAGTTCTTC	CASSPAGTRGLNNEQFF
-	TRBJ1-2	TRBD1	TRBV18	TGTGCCAGCTCACCCCGGGACAGCCCTAACTATGGCTACACCTTC	CASSPRDSPNYGYTF
-	TRBJ2-2	TRBD1	TRBV30	TGTGCCTGGAGTGGGGAAGGGGGCGGGAACACCGGGGAGCTGTTTTTT	CAWSGEGGGNTGELFF
-	TRBJ1-5	-	TRBV29-1	TGCAGCGTTGGGGGGGGTACTCAGCCCCAGCATTTT	CSVGGGTQPQHF
-	TRBJ1-2	-	TRBV18	TGTGCCAGCTCACCGGAGGAGGGTCCTTTCTATGGCTACACCTTC	CASSPEEGPFYGYTF
-	TRBJ2-5	TRBD2	TRBV15	TGTGCCACCAGCAGGCCCGGGACTAGCGGCCAAGAGACCCAGTACTTC	CATSRPGTSGQETQYF
-	TRBJ1-5	-	TRBV12-3/TRBV12-4	TGTGCCAGCAGTCCCGGTTATAAGCAGCCCCAGCATTTT	CASSPGYKQPQHF
-	TRBJ2-4	-	TRBV12-3/TRBV12-4	TGTGCCAGCAGTTTATCTAAAAACATTCAGTACTTC	CASSLSKNIQYF
-	TRBJ1-1	-	TRBV19	TGTGCCAGTAGTCTCCCTCAGGGTTGGGGGAACACTGAAGCTTTCTTT	CASSLPQGWGNTEAFF
-	TRBJ2-2	-	TRBV11-3	TGTGCCAGCAGCTCAAGCGCGAACACCGGGGAGCTGTTTTTT	CASSSSANTGELFF
-	TRBJ2-7	-	TRBV5-1	TGCGCCAGCAGCTTGGTTCCGGGGCCCATATACGAGCAGTACTTC	CASSLVPGPIYEQYF
-	TRBJ2-5	TRBD1	TRBV19	TGTGCCAGCTCTACCGGACAGGGGGAGACCCAGTACTTC	CASSTGQGETQYF
-	TRBJ2-1	-	TRBV2	TGTGCCAGCAGTGAAGCGCTTCTGGGGAATGAGCAGTTCTTC	CASSEALLGNEQFF
-	TRBJ2-1	-	TRBV7-2	TGTGCCAGCAGCTTTAAAACAGGGAATTACAATGAGCAGTTCTTC	CASSFKTGNYNEQFF
-	TRBJ1-3	TRBD1	TRBV5-1	TGCGCCAGCACCCCCGGACAGGGGTCAGGAAACACCATATATTTT	CASTPGQGSGNTIYF
-	TRBJ2-1	TRBD1	TRBV11-2	TGTGCCAGCAGCTCCCGGACAGGGGGCAACAATGAGCAGTTCTTC	CASSSRTGGNNEQFF
-	TRBJ2-7	TRBD2	TRBV7-9	TGTGCCAGCAGCCGGACTAGCGGGGTTTCCTACGAGCAGTACTTC	CASSRTSGVSYEQYF
-	TRBJ2-5	TRBD2	TRBV18	TGTGCCAGCTCACCGGGACTAGCGGGAAGCCGTGAGACCCAGTACTTC	CASSPGLAGSRETQYF
-	TRBJ2-1	TRBD2	TRBV11-3	TGTGCCAGCAGCTTAGAGGGTAGCGGGCATTACAATGAGCAGTTCTTC	CASSLEGSGHYNEQFF
-	TRBJ2-3	TRBD2	TRBV6-2/TRBV6-3	TGTGCCAGCAGGCCTCTAGCGGGAGCCCCAGATACGCAGTATTTT	CASRPLAGAPDTQYF
once	TRBJ2-1	TRBD2	TRBV18	TGTGCCAGCTCACCGGGACTAACCTACAATGAGCAGTTCTTC	CASSPGLTYNEQFF
-	TRBJ2-7	-	TRBV11-2	TGTGCCAGCAGCTTAGTCAGGTTTGAGCAGTACTTC	CASSLVRFEQYF
-	TRBJ1-1	-	TRBV5-4	TGTGCCAGCAGCTTGGAGCGTACGGCCACTGAAGCTTTCTTT	CASSLERTATEAFF
-	TRBJ1-2	-	TRBV4-1	TGCGCCAGCAGCCAAGGGGGCGGGGGCTACAACTATGGCTACACCTTC	CASSQGGGGYNYGYTF
-	TRBJ1-1	-	TRBV21-1	TGTGCCAGCAGCGCTAAGAAGAACACTGAAGCTTTCTTT	CASSAKKNTEAFF
-	TRBJ2-7	-	TRBV28	TGTGCCAGCAGTTCTCCTTCCGGGGGCTTGAACGAGCAGTACTTC	CASSSPSGGLNEQYF
-	TRBJ2-3	-	TRBV6-6	TGTGCCAGCAGTTACATGCGAGATACGCAGTATTTT	CASSYMRDTQYF
few	TRBJ2-1	-	TRBV7-9	TGTGCCAGCAGCTTAGTCAGAATACCTTTAGACTATGAGCAGTTCTTC	CASSLVRIPLDYEQFF
-	TRBJ1-2	TRBD1	TRBV27	TGTGCCAGCAACCCGGGACAGGGGTCTTCCTATGGCTACACCTTC	CASNPGQGSSYGYTF